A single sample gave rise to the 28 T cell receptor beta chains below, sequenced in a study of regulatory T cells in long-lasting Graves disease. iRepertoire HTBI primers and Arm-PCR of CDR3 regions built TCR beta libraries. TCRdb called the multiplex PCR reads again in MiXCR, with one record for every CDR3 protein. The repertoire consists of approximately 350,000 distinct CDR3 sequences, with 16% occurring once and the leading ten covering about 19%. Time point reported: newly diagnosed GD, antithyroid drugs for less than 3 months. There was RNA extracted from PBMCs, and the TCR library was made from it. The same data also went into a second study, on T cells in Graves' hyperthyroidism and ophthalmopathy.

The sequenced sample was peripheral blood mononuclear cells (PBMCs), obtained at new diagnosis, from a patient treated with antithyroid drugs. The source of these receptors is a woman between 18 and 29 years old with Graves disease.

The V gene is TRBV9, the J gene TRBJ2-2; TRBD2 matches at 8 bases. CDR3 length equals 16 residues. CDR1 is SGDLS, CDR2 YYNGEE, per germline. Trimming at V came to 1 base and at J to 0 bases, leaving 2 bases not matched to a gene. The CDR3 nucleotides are TGTGCCAGCAGCGTATCGGGACTAGCGAACACCGGGGAGCTGTTTTTT. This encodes CASSVSGLANTGELFF.

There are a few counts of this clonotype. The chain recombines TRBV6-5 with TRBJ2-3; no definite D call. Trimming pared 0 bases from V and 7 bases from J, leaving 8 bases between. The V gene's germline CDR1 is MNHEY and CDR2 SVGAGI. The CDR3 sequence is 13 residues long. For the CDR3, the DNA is TGTGCCAGCAGTTACTCAGGGTTAAATACGCAGTATTTT. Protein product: CASSYSGLNTQYF.

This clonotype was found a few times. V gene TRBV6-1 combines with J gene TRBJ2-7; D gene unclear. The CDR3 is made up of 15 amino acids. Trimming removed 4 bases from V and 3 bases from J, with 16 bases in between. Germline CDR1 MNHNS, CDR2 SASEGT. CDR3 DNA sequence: TGTGCCAGCAGTGGTGGTCCAGTCTCGGGCTACGAGCAGTACTTC. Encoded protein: CASSGGPVSGYEQYF.

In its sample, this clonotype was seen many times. This CDR3 is CSARPGETQYF. The DNA of the CDR3 is TGCAGTGCTAGACCGGGGGAGACCCAGTACTTC. The rearrangement uses TRBV20-1 and TRBJ2-5; possible D gene TRBD2, 5 bases. Germline CDR1 reads DFQATT; CDR2 reads SNEGSKA (reference sequence). The CDR3 spans 11 residues. V lost 2 bases to trimming and J lost 5 bases, with 6 bases between them.

The CDR3 here is CASREARGSTEAFF. DNA of the CDR3: TGTGCCAGCAGGGAGGCCCGGGGGAGCACTGAAGCTTTCTTT. This rearrangement joins TRBV6-1 to TRBJ1-1; possibly TRBD1 for D (5 bases). The CDR3 spans 14 residues. V was pared by 6 bases and J by 4 bases, with 15 bases between. Per the germline V gene, CDR1 is MNHNS and CDR2 is SASEGT.

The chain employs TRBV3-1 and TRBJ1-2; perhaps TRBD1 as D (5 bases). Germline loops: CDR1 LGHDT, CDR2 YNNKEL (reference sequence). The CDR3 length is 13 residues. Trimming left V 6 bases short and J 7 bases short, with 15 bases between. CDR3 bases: TGTGCCAGCAGGAGTCCGGGGCATCTTGGCTACACCTTC. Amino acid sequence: CASRSPGHLGYTF.

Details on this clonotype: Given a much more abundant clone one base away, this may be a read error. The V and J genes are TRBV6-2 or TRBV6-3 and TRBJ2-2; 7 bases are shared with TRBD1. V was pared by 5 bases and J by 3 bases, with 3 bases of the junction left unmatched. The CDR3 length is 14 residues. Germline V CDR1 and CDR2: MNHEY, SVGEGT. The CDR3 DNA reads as TGTGCCAGCAGTGAAGGGACAGACACCGGGGAGCTGTTTTTT. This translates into CASSEGTDTGELFF.

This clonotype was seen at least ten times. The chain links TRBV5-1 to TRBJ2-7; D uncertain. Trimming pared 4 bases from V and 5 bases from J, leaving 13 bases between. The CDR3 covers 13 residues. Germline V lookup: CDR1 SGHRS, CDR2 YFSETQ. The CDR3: CASSPTVNHEQYF. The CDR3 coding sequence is TGCGCCAGCAGCCCAACAGTGAACCACGAGCAGTACTTC.

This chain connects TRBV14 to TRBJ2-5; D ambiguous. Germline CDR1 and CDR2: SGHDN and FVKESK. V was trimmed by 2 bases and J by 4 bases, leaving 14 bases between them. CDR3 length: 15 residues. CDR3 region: CASSQNAYGIETQYF. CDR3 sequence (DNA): TGTGCCAGCAGCCAAAACGCGTACGGAATAGAGACCCAGTACTTC. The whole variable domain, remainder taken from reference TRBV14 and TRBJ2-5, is EAGVTQFPSHSVIEKGQTVTLRCDPISGHDNLYWYRRVMGKEIKFLLHFVKESKQDESGMPNNRFLAERTGGTYSTLKVQPAELEDSGVYFCASSQNAYGIETQYFGPGTRLLVL.

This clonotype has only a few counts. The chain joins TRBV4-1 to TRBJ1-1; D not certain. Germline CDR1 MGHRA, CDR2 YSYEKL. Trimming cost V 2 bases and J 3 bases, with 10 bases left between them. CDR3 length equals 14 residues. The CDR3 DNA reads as TGCGCCAGCAGCCAATTTCAGAGGGACACTGAAGCTTTCTTT. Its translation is CASSQFQRDTEAFF.

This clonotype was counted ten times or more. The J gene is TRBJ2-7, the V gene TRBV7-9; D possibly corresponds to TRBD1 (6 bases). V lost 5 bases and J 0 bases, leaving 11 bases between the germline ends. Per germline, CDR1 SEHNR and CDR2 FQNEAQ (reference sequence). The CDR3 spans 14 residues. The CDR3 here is CASSVLQGSYEQYF. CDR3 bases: TGTGCCAGCAGCGTATTACAGGGCTCCTACGAGCAGTACTTC.

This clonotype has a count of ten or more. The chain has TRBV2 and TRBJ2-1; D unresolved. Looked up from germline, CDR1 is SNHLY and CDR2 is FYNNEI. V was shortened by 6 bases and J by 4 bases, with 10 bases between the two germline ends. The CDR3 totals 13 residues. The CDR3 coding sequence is TGTGCCAGCAGGTGGGATGAATACAATGAGCAGTTCTTC. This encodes CASRWDEYNEQFF.

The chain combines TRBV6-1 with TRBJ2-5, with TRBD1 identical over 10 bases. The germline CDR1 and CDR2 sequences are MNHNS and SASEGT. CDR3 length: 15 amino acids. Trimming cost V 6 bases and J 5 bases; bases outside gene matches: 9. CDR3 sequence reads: CASSLDRGPVETQYF. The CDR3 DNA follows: TGTGCCAGCAGCCTCGACAGGGGGCCCGTTGAGACCCAGTACTTC.

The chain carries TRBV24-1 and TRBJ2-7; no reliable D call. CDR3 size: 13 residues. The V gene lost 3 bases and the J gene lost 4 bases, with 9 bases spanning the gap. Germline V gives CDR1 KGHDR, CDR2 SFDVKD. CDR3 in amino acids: CATSDVDGYEQYF. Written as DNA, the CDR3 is TGTGCCACCAGTGATGTGGACGGGTACGAGCAGTACTTC.

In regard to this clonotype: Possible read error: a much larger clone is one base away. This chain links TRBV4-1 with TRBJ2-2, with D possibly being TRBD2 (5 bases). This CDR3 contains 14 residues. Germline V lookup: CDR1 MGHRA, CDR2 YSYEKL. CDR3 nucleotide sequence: TGCGCCAGCAGCCAAGATATGAGGACCGGGGAGCTGCTTTTT. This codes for CASSQDMRTGELLF.

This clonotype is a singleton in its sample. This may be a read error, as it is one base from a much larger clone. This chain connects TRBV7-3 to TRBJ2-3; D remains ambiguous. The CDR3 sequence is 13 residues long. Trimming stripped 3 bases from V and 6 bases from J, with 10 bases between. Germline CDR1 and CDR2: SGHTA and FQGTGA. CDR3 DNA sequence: TGTGCCAGCAGCTTGGTTACGTGGGATACGCAGTATTTT. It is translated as CASSLVTWDTQYF.

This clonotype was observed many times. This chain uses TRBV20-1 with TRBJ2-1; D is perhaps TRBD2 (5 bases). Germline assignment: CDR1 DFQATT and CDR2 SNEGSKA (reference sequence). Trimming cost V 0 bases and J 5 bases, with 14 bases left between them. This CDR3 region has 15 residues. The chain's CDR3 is CSAREAQRWNNEQFF. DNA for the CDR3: TGCAGTGCTAGAGAAGCCCAGCGGTGGAACAATGAGCAGTTCTTC.

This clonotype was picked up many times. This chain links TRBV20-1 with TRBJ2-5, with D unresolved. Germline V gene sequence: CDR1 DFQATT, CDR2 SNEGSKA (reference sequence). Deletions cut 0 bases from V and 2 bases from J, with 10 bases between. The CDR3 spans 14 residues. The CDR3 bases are TGCAGTGCTAGAGATCCGAGGCTTCAAGAGACCCAGTACTTC. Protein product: CSARDPRLQETQYF.

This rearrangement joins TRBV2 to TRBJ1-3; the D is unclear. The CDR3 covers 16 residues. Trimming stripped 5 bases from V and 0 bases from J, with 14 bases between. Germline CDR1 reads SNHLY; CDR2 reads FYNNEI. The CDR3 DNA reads TGTGCCAGCAGTACCCTGGACGGATTCTCTGGAAACACCATATATTTT. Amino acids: CASSTLDGFSGNTIYF.

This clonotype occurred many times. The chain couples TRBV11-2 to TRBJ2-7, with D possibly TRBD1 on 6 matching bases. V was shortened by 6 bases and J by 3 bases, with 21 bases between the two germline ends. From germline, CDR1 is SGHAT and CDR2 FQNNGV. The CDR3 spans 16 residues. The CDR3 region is CASRRRQAVRIYEQYF. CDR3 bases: TGTGCCAGCAGGAGAAGACAGGCGGTGAGGATCTACGAGCAGTACTTC.

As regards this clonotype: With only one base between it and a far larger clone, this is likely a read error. The CDR3, as DNA: TGTGCCTGCAGCCTAGACCCCGGGACTAGTTACGAGCAGTACTTC. It encodes CACSLDPGTSYEQYF. This chain uses TRBV2 with TRBJ2-7; 8 bases agree with TRBD2. The V gene's germline CDR1 is SNHLY and CDR2 FYNNEI. The CDR3 is made up of 15 amino acids. The full variable domain, with the rest looked up from reference TRBV2 and TRBJ2-7, is EPEVTQTPSHQVTQMGQEVILRCVPISNHLYFYWYRQILGQKVEFLVSFYNNEISEKSEIFDDQFSVERPDGSNFTLKIRSTKLEDSAMYFCACSLDPGTSYEQYFGPGTRLTVT.

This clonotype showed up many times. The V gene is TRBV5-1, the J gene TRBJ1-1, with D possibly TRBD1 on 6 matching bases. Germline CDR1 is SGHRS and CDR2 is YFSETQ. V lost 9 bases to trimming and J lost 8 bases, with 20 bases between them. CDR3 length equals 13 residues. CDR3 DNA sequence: TGCGCCACCAAGCCACTTCAGGGGTGGGAAGCTTTCTTT. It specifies CATKPLQGWEAFF.

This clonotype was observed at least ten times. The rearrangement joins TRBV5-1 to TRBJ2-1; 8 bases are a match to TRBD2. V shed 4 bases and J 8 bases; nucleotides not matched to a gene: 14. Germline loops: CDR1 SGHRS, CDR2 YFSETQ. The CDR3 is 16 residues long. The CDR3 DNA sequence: TGCGCCAGCAGCATACCCCCAGCGGGAGTGGGGGATGAGCAGTTCTTC. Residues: CASSIPPAGVGDEQFF.

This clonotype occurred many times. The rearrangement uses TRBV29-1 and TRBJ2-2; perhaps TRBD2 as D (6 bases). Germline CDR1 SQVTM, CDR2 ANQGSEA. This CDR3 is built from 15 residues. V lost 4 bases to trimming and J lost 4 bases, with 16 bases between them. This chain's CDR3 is CSVASGGVGTGELFF. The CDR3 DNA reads TGCAGCGTTGCCTCCGGAGGGGTTGGCACCGGGGAGCTGTTTTTT.

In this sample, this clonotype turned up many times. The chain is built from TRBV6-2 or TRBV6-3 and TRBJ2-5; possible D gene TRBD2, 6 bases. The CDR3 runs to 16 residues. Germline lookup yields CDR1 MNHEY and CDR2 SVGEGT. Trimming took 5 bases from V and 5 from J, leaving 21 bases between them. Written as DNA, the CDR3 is TGTGCCAGCAGTCCATCCCCGTCCGGGGCGGGGGAGACCCAGTACTTC. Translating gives CASSPSPSGAGETQYF.

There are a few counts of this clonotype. CDR3 protein: CATARTSNFNEQFF. CDR3 DNA: TGTGCCACCGCGAGGACTAGCAACTTCAATGAGCAGTTCTTC. The rearrangement uses TRBV24-1 and TRBJ2-1; TRBD2 matches at 8 bases. J lost 6 bases, V lost 9 bases, and 9 bases had no gene match. CDR1 and CDR2 (germline): KGHDR, SFDVKD. The CDR3 runs to 14 residues.

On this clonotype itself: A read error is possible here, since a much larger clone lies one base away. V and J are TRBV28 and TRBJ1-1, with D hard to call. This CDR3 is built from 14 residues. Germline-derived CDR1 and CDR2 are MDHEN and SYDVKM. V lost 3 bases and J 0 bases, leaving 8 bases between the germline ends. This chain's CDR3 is CASSFLSMNTEAFF. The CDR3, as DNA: TGTGCCAGCAGTTTCCTGAGCATGAACACTGAAGCTTTCTTT.

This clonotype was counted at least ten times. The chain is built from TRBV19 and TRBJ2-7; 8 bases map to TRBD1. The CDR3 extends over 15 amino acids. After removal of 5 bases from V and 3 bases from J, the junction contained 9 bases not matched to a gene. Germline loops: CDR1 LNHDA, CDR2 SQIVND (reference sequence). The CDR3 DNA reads TGTGCCAGTAGTTGGGGACAGGTCGAATTCTACGAGCAGTACTTC. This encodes CASSWGQVEFYEQYF.